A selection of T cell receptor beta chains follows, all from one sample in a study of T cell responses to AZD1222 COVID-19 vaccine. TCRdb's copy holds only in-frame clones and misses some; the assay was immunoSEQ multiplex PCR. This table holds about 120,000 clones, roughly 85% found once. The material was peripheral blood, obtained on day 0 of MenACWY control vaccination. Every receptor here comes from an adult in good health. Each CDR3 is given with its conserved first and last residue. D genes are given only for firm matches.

CDR3aa: CASSQVGQPANYGYTF
v_gene: TRBV4-3
d_gene: -
j_gene: TRBJ1-2

CDR3aa: CASSLRKRGYTF
v_gene: TRBV7-2
d_gene: -
j_gene: TRBJ1-2

CDR3aa: CASSLAGGGTGELFF
v_gene: TRBV10-1
d_gene: -
j_gene: TRBJ2-2

CDR3aa: CASSQEDRRETQYF
v_gene: TRBV4-1
d_gene: -
j_gene: TRBJ2-5

CDR3aa: CASRLAGANTGELFF
v_gene: TRBV7-8
d_gene: TRBD2
j_gene: TRBJ2-2

CDR3aa: CASSHRAVPGQGVNYNSPLHF
v_gene: TRBV4-2
d_gene: TRBD1
j_gene: TRBJ1-6

CDR3aa: CASSLGQAGDTQYF
v_gene: TRBV5-1
d_gene: -
j_gene: TRBJ2-3

CDR3aa: CASSDDPGMNTEAFF
v_gene: TRBV2
d_gene: -
j_gene: TRBJ1-1

CDR3aa: CASSQGLWTQYF
v_gene: TRBV3-1/TRBV3-2
d_gene: -
j_gene: TRBJ2-3

CDR3aa: CASRAGTSQPQHF
v_gene: TRBV6-5
d_gene: -
j_gene: TRBJ1-5

CDR3aa: CASSITPGTVYGYTF
v_gene: TRBV19
d_gene: TRBD1
j_gene: TRBJ1-2

CDR3aa: CSADRDPDTQYF
v_gene: TRBV29-1
d_gene: TRBD1
j_gene: TRBJ2-3

CDR3aa: CASSWSSRGREGYTF
v_gene: TRBV6-5
d_gene: TRBD1
j_gene: TRBJ1-2

CDR3aa: CASSYGGIGTDTQYF
v_gene: TRBV6-5
d_gene: -
j_gene: TRBJ2-3

CDR3aa: CASGEISYEQYF
v_gene: TRBV12-3/TRBV12-4
d_gene: -
j_gene: TRBJ2-7

CDR3aa: CASSRGGPFNYGYTF
v_gene: TRBV2
d_gene: -
j_gene: TRBJ1-2

CDR3aa: CASSLEASQETQYF
v_gene: TRBV7-8
d_gene: -
j_gene: TRBJ2-5

CDR3aa: CASSYTPRGAGRYTQYF
v_gene: TRBV6-2/TRBV6-3
d_gene: -
j_gene: TRBJ2-3

CDR3aa: CASSYSKPGSYNEQFF
v_gene: TRBV6-6
d_gene: -
j_gene: TRBJ2-1

CDR3aa: CAWSGGAVNQPQHF
v_gene: TRBV30
d_gene: -
j_gene: TRBJ1-5

CDR3aa: CASSDTRGGREEQYF
v_gene: TRBV19
d_gene: TRBD2
j_gene: TRBJ2-7

CDR3aa: CASSLGPGRAYEQYF
v_gene: TRBV5-5
d_gene: -
j_gene: TRBJ2-7

CDR3aa: CASSLAGQRNEKLFF
v_gene: TRBV11-2
d_gene: TRBD1
j_gene: TRBJ1-4

CDR3aa: CASSQRAGGNQETQYF
v_gene: TRBV3-1/TRBV3-2
d_gene: TRBD2
j_gene: TRBJ2-5

CDR3aa: CASSQPSRGQGNNGYTF
v_gene: TRBV7-9
d_gene: TRBD1
j_gene: TRBJ1-2

CDR3aa: CASSLDKQRPYEQYF
v_gene: TRBV4-1
d_gene: -
j_gene: TRBJ2-7

CDR3aa: CASSTGTGDGKLFF
v_gene: TRBV18
d_gene: TRBD1
j_gene: TRBJ1-4

CDR3aa: CASSLGGRAAHNYGYTF
v_gene: TRBV28
d_gene: -
j_gene: TRBJ1-2

CDR3aa: CASETPGQTNSPLHF
v_gene: TRBV28
d_gene: TRBD1
j_gene: TRBJ1-6